This T cell receptor beta chain was captured in a study of identical twins. Findings of the study overall: There were fewer insertions in abundant cord blood beta clonotypes, but memory repertoires showed no such pattern.

Germline loops: CDR1 DFQATT, CDR2 SNEGSKA (reference sequence). The CDR3 loop spans 18 amino acids. The trim removed 2 bases at V and 3 bases at J, leaving 15 bases unmatched. TCRdb processed the 5' RACE reads anew with MiXCR; each CDR3 protein has one entry. Of 450,000 to 650,000 distinct CDR3 sequences in the sample, just under 10% were seen once. Turning to this clonotype: The target antigen is unknown.

Another study also made use of these data, one on yellow fever vaccine responses in identical twins.

The chain combines TRBV20-1 with TRBJ2-7; 11 positions agree with TRBD2. Sequencing was carried out using PBMCs. The receptor was isolated from a woman younger than 35 in good health. This chain's CDR3 is CSARIPGASGGTRYEQYF. In DNA, the CDR3 is TGCAGTGCTAGAATACCCGGGGCTAGCGGGGGGACCCGCTACGAGCAGTACTTC.